This T cell receptor beta chain was observed in a study of CD8 T cells in ankylosing spondylitis. Whole-study findings and limits: Existing reports had already noted some motif variants in reactive arthritis synovial fluid and blood. Ankylosing spondylitis blood appeared to carry a characteristic TCR beta motif of roughly 8 highly homologous variants. Disease-associated clones were CD8+ and fairly uncommon in peripheral blood. According to the report, clones linked to the disease were significantly enriched in matched synovial fluid samples taken from ankylosing spondylitis patients.

Each CDR3 protein gets one entry after TCRdb re-called the 5' RACE reads with MiXCR. The profile shows hundreds of thousands of distinct CDR3 sequences, roughly 26% of them singletons. The CDR3 is made up of 14 amino acids. Per germline, CDR1 SEHNR and CDR2 FQNEAQ (reference sequence). On this clonotype: Its target is not known. Sequence at one end of the junction differs from germline and may be a read error.

Input material: blood, either unsorted or a sorted T cell fraction (not recorded which). The receptor comes from a male donor with ankylosing spondylitis. The rearrangement uses TRBV7-9 and TRBJ1-2, with 8 bases identical to TRBD1. DNA of the CDR3: TGTGCCAGCACCTTATCGTACAGGGGGGGTGGCTACACCTTC. Translation gives CASTLSYRGGGYTF.